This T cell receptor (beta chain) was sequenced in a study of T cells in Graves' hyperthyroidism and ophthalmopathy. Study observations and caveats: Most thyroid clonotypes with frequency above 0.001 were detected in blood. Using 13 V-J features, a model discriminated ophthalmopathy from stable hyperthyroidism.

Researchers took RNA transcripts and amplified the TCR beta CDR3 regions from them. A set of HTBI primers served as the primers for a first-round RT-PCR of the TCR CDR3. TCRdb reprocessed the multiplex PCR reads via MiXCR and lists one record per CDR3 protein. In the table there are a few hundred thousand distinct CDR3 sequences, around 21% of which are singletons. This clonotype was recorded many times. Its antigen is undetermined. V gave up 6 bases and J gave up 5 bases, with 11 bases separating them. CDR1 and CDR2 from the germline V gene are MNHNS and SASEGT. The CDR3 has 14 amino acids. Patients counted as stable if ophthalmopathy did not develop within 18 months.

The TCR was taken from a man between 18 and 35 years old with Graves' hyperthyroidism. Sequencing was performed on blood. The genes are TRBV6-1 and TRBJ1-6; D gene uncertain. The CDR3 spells CASRRRRDNSPLHF. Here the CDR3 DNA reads TGTGCCAGCAGAAGGAGACGGGATAATTCACCCCTCCACTTT.